This TCR beta chain is from a study of blood T cell repertoires in COVID-19. The overall study: Spain, Italy and the United States supplied samples that represented acute and convalescent COVID-19. T cells, B-cell-depleted T cells, or PBMCs supplied cDNA or gDNA.

Some clones are missing from TCRdb's copy, which holds only in-frame ones; the method was immunoSEQ multiplex PCR. The table records approximately 250,000 clones, around nine tenths of them present only once. The CDR3 has 14 residues. Germline assignment: CDR1 MDHEN and CDR2 SYDVKM. The V gene lost 6 bases and the J gene lost 3 bases, with 12 bases spanning the gap. The origin of this receptor is a woman aged 55-69 years who had recovered from COVID-19. The chain employs TRBV28 and TRBJ1-5; D not resolved. Sequencing was done on a sample of peripheral blood. The CDR3 sequence is CASSPRVINQPQHF. The CDR3, as DNA: TGTGCCAGCAGCCCCCGGGTTATCAATCAGCCCCAGCATTTT.